The 8 T cell receptor beta chains given below trace back to one sample, sequenced in a study of T cell responses to AZD1222 COVID-19 vaccine. The repertoire was sequenced with immunoSEQ multiplex PCR; TCRdb's copy has only in-frame clones and lacks some. In the table there are tens of thousands of clones, 85% to 90% of which are singletons. The starting material was peripheral blood, obtained on day 0 of AZD1222 vaccination. These receptors were taken from an adult in good health.

The chain links TRBV9 to TRBJ2-2; D is ambiguous. The CDR3 loop spans 14 amino acids. Germline CDR1 reads SGDLS; CDR2 reads YYNGEE. V was pared by 0 bases and J by 4 bases, with 7 bases between. Written as DNA, the CDR3 is TGTGCCAGCAGCGTAGCCCCCGGCACCGGGGAGCTGTTTTTT. Translating it yields CASSVAPGTGELFF.

The chain joins TRBV7-9 to TRBJ2-1; a possible D gene is TRBD2 (5 bases). V was shortened by 6 bases and J by 0 bases, with 12 bases between the two germline ends. The CDR3 is 15 residues long. CDR1 is SEHNR, CDR2 FQNEAQ, per germline (reference sequence). Here the CDR3 reads CASRNRRSSYNEQFF. The CDR3 region has the DNA TGTGCCAGCAGGAATCGGAGGAGCTCCTACAATGAGCAGTTCTTC.

The chain links TRBV19 to TRBJ1-6; D is unclear. CDR1 and CDR2 from the germline V gene are LNHDA and SQIVND (reference sequence). Trimming cost V 2 bases and J 0 bases, with 8 bases left between them. This CDR3 is 16 amino acids long. The chain's CDR3 is CASSIKASSYNSPLHF. The CDR3 DNA reads TGTGCCAGTAGTATAAAAGCGAGCTCCTATAATTCACCCCTCCACTTT.

This chain joins TRBV9 and TRBJ2-2; D not resolved. The length of the CDR3 is 12 residues. Trimming removed 5 bases at V and 6 bases at J, with 8 bases between. CDR1 is SGDLS and CDR2 is YYNGEE in the germline V gene. As DNA, the CDR3 is TGTGCCAGCAGGGCAGAAGCCGGGGAGCTGTTTTTT. This gives the protein CASRAEAGELFF.

The CDR3: CASSQSAGVDTGELFF. In DNA, the CDR3 is TGCGCCAGCAGCCAATCAGCGGGAGTCGACACCGGGGAGCTGTTTTTT. V usage is TRBV4-3 and J usage is TRBJ2-2; TRBD2 aligns across 8 bases. CDR1 and CDR2 (germline): LGHNA, YSLEER. V was clipped by 2 bases and J by 3 bases; unmatched bases: 5. This CDR3 region has 16 residues.

The chain is built from TRBV3-1 (or the pseudogene TRBV3-2) and TRBJ1-1; 10 bases match TRBD1. CDR1 is LGHDT and CDR2 is YNNKEL in the germline V gene (reference sequence). V shed 0 bases and J 3 bases; nucleotides not matched to a gene: 4. The CDR3 sequence is 16 residues long. The CDR3 DNA sequence: TGTGCCAGCAGCCAAGATAGGACAGGGGGAGACACTGAAGCTTTCTTT. Translating it yields CASSQDRTGGDTEAFF.

V gene TRBV7-9 combines with J gene TRBJ1-2; perhaps TRBD1 as D (6 bases). Per the germline V gene, CDR1 is SEHNR and CDR2 is FQNEAQ (reference sequence). V was cut by 7 bases and J by 7 bases, with 25 bases left in between. The length of the CDR3 is 16 residues. In nucleotides, the CDR3 is TGTGCCAGCACCCTCGGTTTTTCGGGGGGCGCGGGTGGCTACACCTTC. Its protein product is CASTLGFSGGAGGYTF.

The CDR3 sequence: CATSDPGTDNYGYTF. The DNA of the CDR3 is TGTGCCACCAGTGATCCCGGGACAGATAACTATGGCTACACCTTC. The chain couples TRBV24-1 to TRBJ1-2; 7 bases are shared with TRBD1. The ends lost 3 bases at V and 1 base at J; junction bases unmatched: 4. This CDR3 has 15 amino acids. Germline CDR1 KGHDR, CDR2 SFDVKD.